The entry below gives a single T cell receptor (beta chain) sequence along with its context. The sample belongs to a study of blood T cell repertoires in COVID-19. Overall study: T cells, B-cell-depleted T cells, or PBMCs provided the cDNA or gDNA that served as material.

Individuals aged roughly 18 to 95 years were recruited from about two dozen US areas. Per the authors' pipeline: Amplified reference gene primers provided the basis for estimating nucleated cell counts. Repertoires were generated with immunoSEQ multiplex PCR, while TCRdb's copy carries only in-frame clones and drops some. Clone size and V and J calls were adopted from that table, with D and trimming inferred from the DNA. Altogether roughly 230,000 clones are present, 65% to 85% being singletons, with the ten largest covering 3% to 4%. Germline V lookup: CDR1 MNHEY, CDR2 SVGAGI. Losses at the gene ends were 5 bases for V and 11 bases for J; bases not matched to a gene: 6. The CDR3 is made up of 13 amino acids.

The sequenced sample consisted of PBMCs or T cells enriched from blood (not recorded which). The V call is TRBV6-5, the J call TRBJ2-1; TRBD2 matches at 10 bases. The source of this sequence is a woman in her fifties or sixties who had recovered from COVID-19. The CDR3 is CASSMTSGPKQFF. The CDR3 region has the DNA TGTGCCAGCAGTATGACTAGCGGGCCCAAGCAGTTCTTC.